This T cell receptor (beta chain) is drawn from a study of T cell repertoires in cytomegalovirus infection. TCRdb ran MiXCR on the reads and lists one entry per CDR3 protein. The table includes about 890,000 distinct CDR3 sequences, around 30% detected once. The V gene's germline CDR1 is SGHTA and CDR2 FQGNSA. The CDR3 has 14 residues. Study results and limitations: Dominating the ex vivo response were TCR beta clonotypes that were CMV-specific and HLA-C-restricted.

As to this clonotype: What it binds is unknown. Being one base from a much bigger clone, this may be a read error.

The sample in question was cultured CD8+ T cells from PBMCs, obtained from culture after CMV antigen stimulation. This rearrangement joins TRBV7-2 to TRBJ2-1; 7 bases align to TRBD2. The receptor was isolated from a human donor in good health (CMV status not recorded). Some clones in this sample may be carry-over from other donors' samples. CDR3 residues: CGSSLGGGGDEQFF. The CDR3 nucleotides are TGTGGCAGCAGCTTAGGCGGGGGAGGGGATGAGCAGTTCTTC.